These T cell receptor beta chains were read from a single sample in a study of CD8+ T cells in alopecia areata. The table came from immunoSEQ multiplex PCR; TCRdb's copy has only in-frame clones and leaves some out. This sample has approximately 190,000 clones, with 58% found just once. Source: CD4+ T cells sorted from blood, taken at week 24, from a patient treated with tofacitinib. The receptors here all came from a human donor with alopecia areata. The CDR3 runs from the conserved cysteine through the conserved F or W. The D gene is left open where the match is weak. The size entry is marked missing in some rows and otherwise reads once, few, many or a size class.

TRBV10-3	TRBJ2-5	TRBD1	NA	CAISGDREETQYF	TGTGCCATCAGTGGGGACAGGGAAGAGACCCAGTACTTC
TRBV4-3	TRBJ1-2	NA	NA	CASSQEVASGYTF	TGCGCCAGCAGCCAAGAGGTAGCTAGTGGCTACACCTTC
TRBV5-1	TRBJ1-2	NA	NA	CASSLTGGEGYTF	TGCGCCAGCAGCTTGACCGGGGGCGAAGGCTACACCTTC
TRBV2	TRBJ2-1	TRBD2	NA	CASREGLANLWFF	TGTGCCAGCAGGGAGGGACTAGCGAATCTCTGGTTCTTC
TRBV9	TRBJ2-3	NA	few	CASSVVSTSTDTQYF	TGTGCCAGCAGCGTAGTTTCAACTAGCACAGATACGCAGTATTTT
TRBV15	TRBJ2-7	NA	NA	CATSREDAGEQYF	TGTGCCACCAGCAGGGAAGACGCCGGAGAGCAGTACTTC
TRBV18	TRBJ2-7	NA	NA	CASSPTGGRDEQYF	TGTGCCAGCTCACCGACCGGGGGCCGCGACGAGCAGTACTTC
TRBV29-1	TRBJ1-5	NA	few	CSVAREGQPQHF	TGCAGCGTTGCCAGGGAAGGTCAGCCCCAGCATTTT
TRBV5-1	TRBJ2-5	NA	NA	CASSLGRNQETQYF	TGCGCCAGCAGCTTGGGCAGGAATCAAGAGACCCAGTACTTC
TRBV7-2	TRBJ1-2	NA	NA	CASSLANYGYTF	TGTGCCAGCAGCTTAGCTAACTATGGCTACACCTTC
TRBV4-3	TRBJ2-3	NA	NA	CASSQDSGHRTDTQYF	TGCGCCAGCAGCCAAGATTCGGGACATCGCACAGATACGCAGTATTTT
TRBV11-2	TRBJ2-1	NA	NA	CASSLGSTDEQFF	TGTGCCAGCAGCTTAGGTTCTACGGATGAGCAGTTCTTC
TRBV7-9	TRBJ2-7	NA	NA	CASSLVPVTYEQYF	TGTGCCAGCAGCTTAGTACCTGTGACCTACGAGCAGTACTTC
TRBV7-2	TRBJ2-5	NA	NA	CASSLYDRETQYF	TGTGCCAGCAGCTTGTACGATCGAGAGACCCAGTACTTC
TRBV4-1	TRBJ2-4	NA	few	CASSQAQGNIQYF	TGCGCCAGCAGCCAAGCCCAGGGAAACATTCAGTACTTC
TRBV18	TRBJ2-7	TRBD1	NA	CASSLRTGSSYEQYF	TGTGCCAGCTCACTCCGGACAGGGAGCTCCTACGAGCAGTACTTC
TRBV9	TRBJ2-7	TRBD1	few	CASSVQGQYGAEQYF	TGTGCCAGCAGCGTACAGGGACAGTATGGAGCCGAGCAGTACTTC
TRBV9	TRBJ2-5	NA	NA	CASSVRPGLETQYF	TGTGCCAGCAGCGTGAGACCAGGGCTGGAGACCCAGTACTTC
TRBV5-6	TRBJ2-7	TRBD1	NA	CASSFGTGRAYEQYF	TGTGCCAGCAGCTTTGGGACAGGGAGGGCCTACGAGCAGTACTTC
TRBV7-2	TRBJ1-6	TRBD1	NA	CASSVRQGSPLHF	TGTGCCAGCAGCGTTCGACAGGGTTCACCCCTCCACTTT
TRBV5-5	TRBJ1-2	NA	few	CASSFGGTYGYTF	TGTGCCAGCAGCTTCGGGGGCACTTATGGCTACACCTTC
TRBV27	TRBJ2-5	NA	once	CASRLLAQETQYF	TGTGCCAGCAGGTTACTAGCTCAAGAGACCCAGTACTTC
TRBV29-1	TRBJ1-5	NA	NA	CSASGRVDQPQHF	TGCAGCGCCTCGGGCAGGGTCGATCAGCCCCAGCATTTT
TRBV7-9	TRBJ2-2	NA	few	CASSQTGFLNTGELFF	TGTGCCAGCAGCCAGACAGGCTTCCTCAACACCGGGGAGCTGTTTTTT
TRBV28	TRBJ2-7	TRBD1	NA	CASTGAGTGGVDEQYF	TGTGCCAGCACCGGGGCCGGGACAGGGGGCGTCGACGAGCAGTACTTC
TRBV7-8	TRBJ2-7	NA	NA	CASSRDYSEQYF	TGTGCCAGCAGCAGAGACTATTCCGAGCAGTACTTC
TRBV6-6	TRBJ1-2	TRBD1	NA	CASSYEGQGVSGYTF	TGTGCCAGCAGTTATGAGGGACAGGGTGTTTCTGGCTACACCTTC
TRBV27	TRBJ2-7	NA	NA	CASSSSGVYEQYF	TGTGCCAGCAGTTCTTCCGGGGTGTACGAGCAGTACTTC
TRBV5-4	TRBJ2-3	TRBD1	NA	CASSPSGGVVTDTQYF	TGTGCCAGCAGTCCCTCAGGGGGCGTCGTGACAGATACGCAGTATTTT
TRBV30	TRBJ2-1	NA	once	CAWSDQVYNEQFF	TGTGCCTGGAGTGATCAGGTTTACAATGAGCAGTTCTTC
TRBV29-1	TRBJ2-5	NA	few	CSVERGRGTQYF	TGCAGCGTTGAACGGGGACGGGGGACCCAGTACTTC
TRBV28	TRBJ1-5	TRBD1	NA	CASSLSTGSIGQPQHF	TGTGCCAGCAGTTTATCGACAGGGTCGATTGGTCAGCCCCAGCATTTT
TRBV6-6	TRBJ1-3	NA	NA	CASSYGGPGNTIYF	TGTGCCAGCAGTTACGGGGGACCTGGAAACACCATATATTTT